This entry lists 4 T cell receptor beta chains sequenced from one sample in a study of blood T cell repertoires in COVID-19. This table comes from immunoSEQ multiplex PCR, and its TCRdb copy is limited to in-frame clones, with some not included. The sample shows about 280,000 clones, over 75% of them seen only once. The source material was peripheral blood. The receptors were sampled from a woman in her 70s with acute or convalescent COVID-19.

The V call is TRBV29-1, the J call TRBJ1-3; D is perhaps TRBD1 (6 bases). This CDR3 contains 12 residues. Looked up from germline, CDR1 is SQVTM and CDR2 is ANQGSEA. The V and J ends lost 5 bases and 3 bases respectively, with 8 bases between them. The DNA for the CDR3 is TGCAGCGTTCGGACAGATGGAAACACCATATATTTT. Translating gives CSVRTDGNTIYF.

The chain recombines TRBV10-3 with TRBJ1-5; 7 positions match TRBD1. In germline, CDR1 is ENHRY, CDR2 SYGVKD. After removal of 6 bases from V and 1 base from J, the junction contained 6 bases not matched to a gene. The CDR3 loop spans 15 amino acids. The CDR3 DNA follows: TGTGCCATCAGCACCGGGACAGAGAGCAATCAGCCCCAGCATTTT. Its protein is CAISTGTESNQPQHF.

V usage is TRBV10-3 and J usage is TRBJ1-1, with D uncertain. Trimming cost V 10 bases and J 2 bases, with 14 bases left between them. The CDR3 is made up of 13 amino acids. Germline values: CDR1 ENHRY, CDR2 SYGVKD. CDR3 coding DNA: TGTGCCACGGCGGCTCGGGTTAACACTGAAGCTTTCTTT. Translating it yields CATAARVNTEAFF.

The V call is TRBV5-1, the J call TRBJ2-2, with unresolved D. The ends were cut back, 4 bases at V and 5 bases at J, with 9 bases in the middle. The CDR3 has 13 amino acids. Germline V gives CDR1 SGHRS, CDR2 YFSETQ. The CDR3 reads CASSPGGTGELFF. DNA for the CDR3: TGCGCCAGCAGCCCGGGTGGGACCGGGGAGCTGTTTTTT.